This T cell receptor beta chain was sequenced for a study of blood T cell repertoires in COVID-19. Study summary: Sources were T cells, B-cell-depleted T cells, or PBMCs; the material itself was cDNA or gDNA.

Each participant's cohort was designated according to participant-reported clinical history. The recovered donors of Cohort 3 showed two negative PCRs, clearance, or symptom resolution. Trimming pared 6 bases from V and 4 bases from J, leaving 7 bases between. Per the germline V gene, CDR1 is MNHEY and CDR2 is SMNVEV (reference sequence). The CDR3 is 13 amino acids. Clones were read by immunoSEQ multiplex PCR, and TCRdb kept only the in-frame ones, dropping some. The table shows around 240,000 clones, with 80% to 90% occurring only once. The sequencing input was PBMCs or T cells enriched from blood (not recorded which). The genes are TRBV27 and TRBJ2-6; D remains unclear. This TCR derives from a woman in her 50s who had recovered from COVID-19. The CDR3 region has the DNA TGTGCCAGCAGCCCTGCGGGGGCCAACGTCCTGACTTTC. Translating gives CASSPAGANVLTF.